Following are 5 T cell receptor beta chains from one sample sequenced in a study of cytomegalovirus exposure and HLA in healthy donors. PCR employed 60 Vbeta and 13 Jbeta primers. Repertoires were generated with immunoSEQ multiplex PCR, while TCRdb's copy carries only in-frame clones and drops some. Of some 130,000 clones listed, more than 70% are singletons. What was sequenced was PBMCs. These receptors were obtained from a male donor in good health and CMV-seronegative.

For this clone: At the DNA level, this CDR3 is encoded by other sequences in the same sample as well. The V gene is TRBV4-1, the J gene TRBJ1-4, with a weak D call TRBD1 (6 bases). With 6 bases removed from V and 6 bases from J, the gap between germline ends came to 14 bases. Germline values: CDR1 MGHRA, CDR2 YSYEKL. The CDR3 contains 14 residues. DNA for the CDR3: TGCGCCAGCAGTCCTCGGGGGGCGGATGAAAAACTGTTTTTT. Protein: CASSPRGADEKLFF.

The chain joins TRBV9 to TRBJ2-7; 9 bases match TRBD1. The V segment lost 4 bases and the J segment 5 bases; nucleotides outside the gene matches: 10. Germline-derived CDR1 and CDR2 are SGDLS and YYNGEE. The CDR3 is 15 amino acids. The CDR3 coding sequence is TGTGCCAGCAGCCCGGGACAGGGTCAGGTCCACGAGCAGTACTTC. This translates into CASSPGQGQVHEQYF.

This clone was found once. The chain uses TRBV30 and TRBJ1-1, with D perhaps matching TRBD1 (6 bases). Trimming pared 0 bases from V and 11 bases from J, leaving 13 bases between. The CDR3 totals 12 residues. Per germline, CDR1 GTSNPN and CDR2 SVGIG (reference sequence). The CDR3 protein is CAWSVQKGGAFF. The CDR3 DNA reads as TGTGCCTGGAGTGTACAGAAGGGGGGGGCTTTCTTT.

The chain uses TRBV7-9 and TRBJ2-3; D perhaps matches TRBD1 (6 bases). Germline CDR1 and CDR2: SEHNR and FQNEAQ (reference sequence). V lost 5 bases and J 1 base, leaving 19 bases between the germline ends. The CDR3 has 17 amino acids. This chain's CDR3 is CASSGPRTVSRTDTQYF. In nucleotides, the CDR3 is TGTGCCAGCAGCGGACCCCGGACAGTTTCTCGCACAGATACGCAGTATTTT.

The table lists this clone with a count of one. The chain uses TRBV19 and TRBJ1-1, with 8 bases aligning to TRBD1. The CDR3 runs to 13 residues. From germline, CDR1 is LNHDA and CDR2 SQIVND (reference sequence). Germline trimming cut 6 bases from V and 5 bases from J; bases unmatched to any gene: 5. CDR3 DNA: TGTGCCAGTAGAGGACAGGGCGAAACTGAAGCTTTCTTT. The encoded protein is CASRGQGETEAFF.